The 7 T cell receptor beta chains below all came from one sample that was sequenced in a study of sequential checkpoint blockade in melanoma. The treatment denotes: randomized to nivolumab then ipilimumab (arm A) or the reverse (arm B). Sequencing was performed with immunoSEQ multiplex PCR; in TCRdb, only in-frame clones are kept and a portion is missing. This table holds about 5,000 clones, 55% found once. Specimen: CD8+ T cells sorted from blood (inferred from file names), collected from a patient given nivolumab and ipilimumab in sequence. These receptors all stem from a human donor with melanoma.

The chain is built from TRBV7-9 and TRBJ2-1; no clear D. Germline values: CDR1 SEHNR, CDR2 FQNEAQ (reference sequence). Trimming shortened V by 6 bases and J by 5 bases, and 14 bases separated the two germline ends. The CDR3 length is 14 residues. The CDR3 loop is CASREPTQNNEQFF. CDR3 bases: TGTGCCAGCAGGGAGCCGACTCAAAACAATGAGCAGTTCTTC.

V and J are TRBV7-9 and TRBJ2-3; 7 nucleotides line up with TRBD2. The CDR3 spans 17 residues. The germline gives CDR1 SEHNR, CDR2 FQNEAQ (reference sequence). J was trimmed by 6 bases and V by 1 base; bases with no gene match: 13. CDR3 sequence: CASSLVGLAGGFDTQYF. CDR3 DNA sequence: TGTGCCAGCAGCTTAGTGGGACTCGCCGGGGGGTTTGATACGCAGTATTTT.

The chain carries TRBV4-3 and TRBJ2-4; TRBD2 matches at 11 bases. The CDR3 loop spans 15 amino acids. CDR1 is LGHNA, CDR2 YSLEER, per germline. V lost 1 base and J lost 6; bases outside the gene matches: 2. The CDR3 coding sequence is TGCGCCAGCAGCCAAGGCCTAGCGGGAGGAAACATTCAGTACTTC. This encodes CASSQGLAGGNIQYF.

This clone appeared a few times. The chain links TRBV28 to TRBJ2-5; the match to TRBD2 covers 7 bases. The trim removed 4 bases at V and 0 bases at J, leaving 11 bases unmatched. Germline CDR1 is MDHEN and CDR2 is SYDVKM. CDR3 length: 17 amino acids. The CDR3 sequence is CASSSPSERGNQETQYF. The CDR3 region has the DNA TGTGCCAGCAGTTCCCCCAGCGAGCGGGGTAACCAAGAGACCCAGTACTTC. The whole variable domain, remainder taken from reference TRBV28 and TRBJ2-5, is DVKVTQSSRYLVKRTGEKVFLECVQDMDHENMFWYRQDPGLGLRLIYFSYDVKMKEKGDIPEGYSVSREKKERFSLILESASTNQTSMYLCASSSPSERGNQETQYFGPGTRLLVL.

The CDR3 here is CASSSVQGNNYGYTF. The CDR3 coding sequence is TGTGCCAGCAGTTCCGTACAGGGTAATAACTATGGCTACACCTTC. V and J are TRBV27 and TRBJ1-2; D possibly corresponds to TRBD1 (6 bases). V was cut by 4 bases and J by 1 base, with 13 bases left in between. Germline CDR1 is MNHEY and CDR2 is SMNVEV (reference sequence). The CDR3 runs to 15 residues.

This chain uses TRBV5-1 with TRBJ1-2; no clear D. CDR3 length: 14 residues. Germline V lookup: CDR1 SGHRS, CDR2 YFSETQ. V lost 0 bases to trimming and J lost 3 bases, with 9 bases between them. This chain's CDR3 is CASSLESEDYGYTF. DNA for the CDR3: TGCGCCAGCAGCTTGGAGTCAGAGGACTATGGCTACACCTTC.

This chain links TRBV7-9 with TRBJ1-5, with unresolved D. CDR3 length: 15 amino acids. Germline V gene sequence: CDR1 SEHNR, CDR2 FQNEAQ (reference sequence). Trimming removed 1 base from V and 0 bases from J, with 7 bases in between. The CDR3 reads CASSLDGSSNQPQHF. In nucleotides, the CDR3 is TGTGCCAGCAGCTTAGATGGCAGTAGCAATCAGCCCCAGCATTTT.